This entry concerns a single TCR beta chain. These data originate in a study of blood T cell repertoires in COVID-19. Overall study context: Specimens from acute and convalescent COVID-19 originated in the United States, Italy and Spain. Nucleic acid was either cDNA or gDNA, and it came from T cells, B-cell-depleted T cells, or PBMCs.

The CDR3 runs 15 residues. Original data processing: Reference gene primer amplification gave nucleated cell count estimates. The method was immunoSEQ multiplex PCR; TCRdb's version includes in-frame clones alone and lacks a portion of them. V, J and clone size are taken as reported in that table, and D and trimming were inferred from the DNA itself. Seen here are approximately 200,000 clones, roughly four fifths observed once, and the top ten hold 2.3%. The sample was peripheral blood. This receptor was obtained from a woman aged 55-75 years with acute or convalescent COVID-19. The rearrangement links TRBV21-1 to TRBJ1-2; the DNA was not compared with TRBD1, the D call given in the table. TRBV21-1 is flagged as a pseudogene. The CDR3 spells CASSKASTGGYGYTF. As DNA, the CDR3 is TGTGCCAGCAGCAAAGCAAGCACAGGGGGCTATGGCTACACCTTC.